This is a list of T cell receptor beta chains from one sample in a study of T cell responses to AZD1222 COVID-19 vaccine. Using immunoSEQ multiplex PCR, the repertoire was profiled, and TCRdb retains in-frame clones only, with some absent. The table lists 60,000 to 100,000 clones, roughly 94% of them singletons. The source was peripheral blood, collected on day 0 of MenACWY control vaccination. These receptors were collected from an adult in good health. The conserved cysteine and the conserved F or W are not part of the CDR3 here.

>TRBV9
ASSVGDMMRYGYT
>TRBV7-3
ASSSAGVVGDTQY
>TRBV4-3
ASSQDRGPGNQPQH
>TRBV5-6
ASSLVQGWDGYT
>TRBV7-9
ASSLVWERDGYT
>TRBV14
ASSQTSGRLGEQF
>TRBV18
ASSPRSGQVTYEQY
>TRBV28
ASSLDLGQGREQY
>TRBV18
ASSRGQTRSTEAF
>TRBV19
ASSIRISAYGYT
>TRBV3-1/TRBV3-2
ASSQVWTGANYGYT
>TRBV28
ASSLGAGGPNTEAF
>TRBV11-2
ASSLKDRADYGYT
>TRBV12-2
ASRLGVGDTDTQY
>TRBV2
ASSAQGQNSPLH
>TRBV5-8
ASSLTSMGHYEQY
>TRBV27
ASSFGGGRSYEQY
>TRBV19
ASSISSNQPQH
>TRBV2
ASTGQGASYEQY
>TRBV30
ACLRGTGNEQF
>TRBV6-5
ASSPGTGISPLH
>TRBV4-3
ASSQGLAGGGEKLF
>TRBV28
ASSPGGGEKLF
>TRBV5-4
ASSQGQGSGANVLT
>TRBV5-6
ASSLVGSKNIQY
>TRBV4-1
ATQTSLTMNTEAF
>TRBV7-2
ASSSRSGAGPFLTDTQY
>TRBV5-1
ASSLGVAETTGELF
>TRBV5-1
ASKTGTMNTEAF
>TRBV5-6
ASSLVSAGGSYEQY